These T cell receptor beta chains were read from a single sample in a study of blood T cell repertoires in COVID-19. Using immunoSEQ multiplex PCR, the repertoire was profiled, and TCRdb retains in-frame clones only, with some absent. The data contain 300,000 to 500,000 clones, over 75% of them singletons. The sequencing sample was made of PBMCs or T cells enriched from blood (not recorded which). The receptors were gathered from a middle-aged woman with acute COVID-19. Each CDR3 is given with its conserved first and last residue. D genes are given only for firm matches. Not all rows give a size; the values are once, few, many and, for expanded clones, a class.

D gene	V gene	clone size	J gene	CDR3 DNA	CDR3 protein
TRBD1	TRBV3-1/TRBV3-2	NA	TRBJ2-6	TGTGCCAGCGCACGGACAGGGGGCATTTCCTCTGGGGCCAACGTCCTGACTTTC	CASARTGGISSGANVLTF
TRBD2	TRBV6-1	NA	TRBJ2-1	TGTGCCAGCAGTGAACAAGCGGGGGGCCCCTACAATGAGCAGTTCTTC	CASSEQAGGPYNEQFF
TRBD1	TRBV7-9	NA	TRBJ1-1	TGTGCCAGCAGCTTTCCCGGACAGGGAAGCACTGAAGCTTTCTTT	CASSFPGQGSTEAFF
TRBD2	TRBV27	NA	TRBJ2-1	TGTGCCAGCAGTTTATGGGTAGCGGGGCAGAATGAGCAGTTCTTC	CASSLWVAGQNEQFF
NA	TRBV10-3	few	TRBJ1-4	TGTGCCATCGGTAGCGGTAGTTCTCGGGAAAAACTGTTTTTT	CAIGSGSSREKLFF
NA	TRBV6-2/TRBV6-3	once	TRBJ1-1	TGTGCCAGCAGTTATTACGAGGAGGGTTTGAACACTGAAGCTTTCTTT	CASSYYEEGLNTEAFF
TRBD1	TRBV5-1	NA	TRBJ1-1	TGCGCCAGCAGCTTGCCCGGGACAGGGGTTAACACTGAAGCTTTCTTT	CASSLPGTGVNTEAFF
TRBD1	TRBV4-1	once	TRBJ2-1	TGCGCCAGCAAAAGGACAGGGGAGAATGAGCAGTTCTTC	CASKRTGENEQFF
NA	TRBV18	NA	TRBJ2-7	TGTGCCAGCTCAGCAGGGGACTCCTACGAGCAGTACTTC	CASSAGDSYEQYF
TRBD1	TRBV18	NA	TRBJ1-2	TGTGCCAGCTCACCCCTCGGGACAGTTGATGGCTACACCTTC	CASSPLGTVDGYTF
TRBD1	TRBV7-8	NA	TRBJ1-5	TGTGCCAGCAGCCCCGGACAGGGCTATAGCAATCAGCCCCAGCATTTT	CASSPGQGYSNQPQHF
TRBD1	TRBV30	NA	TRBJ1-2	TGTGCCTGGAGTCCGAGGACAGGGGGTTCCTATGGCTACACCTTC	CAWSPRTGGSYGYTF
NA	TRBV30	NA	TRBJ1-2	TGTGCCTGGAGTGGCGTTTCGGGATATGGCTACACCTTC	CAWSGVSGYGYTF
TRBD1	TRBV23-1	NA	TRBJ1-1	TGCGCCAGCAGTCAACTGATAGACCGGACAGGGGCAAGGAACATTGAAGCTTTCTTT	CASSQLIDRTGARNIEAFF
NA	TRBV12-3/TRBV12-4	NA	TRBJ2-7	TGTGCCAGCAGTTTGGACCCTCCGGGGGAGCAGTACTTC	CASSLDPPGEQYF
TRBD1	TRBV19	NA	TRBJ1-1	TGTGCCAGTAGGGACAGGGGGAACACTGAAGCTTTCTTT	CASRDRGNTEAFF
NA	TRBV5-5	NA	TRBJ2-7	TGTGCCAGCAGCTTTCCAGGAATTGAGCAGTACTTC	CASSFPGIEQYF
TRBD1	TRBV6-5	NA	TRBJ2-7	TGTGCCAGCAGTTACATACAGGGGGGACTCTACGAGCAGTACTTC	CASSYIQGGLYEQYF
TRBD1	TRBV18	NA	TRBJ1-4	TGTGCCAGCTCACCAAGCGGGACAGGAGTTGAAAAACTGTTTTTT	CASSPSGTGVEKLFF
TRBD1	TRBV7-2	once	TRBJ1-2	TGTGCCAGCAGCTTAGTTTGGGGACAGGTAAACTATGGCTACACCTTC	CASSLVWGQVNYGYTF
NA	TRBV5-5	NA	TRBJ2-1	TGTGCCAGCAGCCCTTACCCACGCATGGAGGATGAGCAGTTCTTC	CASSPYPRMEDEQFF
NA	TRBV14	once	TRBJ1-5	TGTGCCAGCAGCCACGACGGCGGTCCGGGAGGGATAGACATTGGCAATCAGCCCCAGCATTTT	CASSHDGGPGGIDIGNQPQHF
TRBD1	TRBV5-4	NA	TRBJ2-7	TGTGCCAGCAGCTTTGAGTTTGGGACAGCCTACGAGCAGTACTTC	CASSFEFGTAYEQYF
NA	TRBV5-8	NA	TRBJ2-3	TGTGCCAGCAGCTTGTACAGGGTGAACGCAGATACGCAGTATTTT	CASSLYRVNADTQYF
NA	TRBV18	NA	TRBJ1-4	TGTGCCAGCTCACCATCAGGGTATGAAAAACTGTTTTTT	CASSPSGYEKLFF
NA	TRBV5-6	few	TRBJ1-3	TGTGCCAGCAGCTCGCACCGATCCCGGGATGATTTT	CASSSHRSRDDF
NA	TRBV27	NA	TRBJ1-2	TGTGCCAGCAGTCCCGGACAGCCAAAGGGCTACACCTTC	CASSPGQPKGYTF
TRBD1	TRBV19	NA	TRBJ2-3	TGTGCCAGTGGAACAGGGGGTGGCACAGATACGCAGTATTTT	CASGTGGGTDTQYF
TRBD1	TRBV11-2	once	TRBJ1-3	TGTGCCAGCAGCCTACAGGGGGCCTCTGGAAACACCATATATTTT	CASSLQGASGNTIYF